A single T cell receptor (beta chain) is shown here with its context. Its antigen is still unknown. The data were obtained in a study of blood T cells in healthy people across ages. Combining a sample-barcoded 5' primer with a J-beta primer mix, a second PCR ran for about 6 to 11 cycles. Template switching added a 12-random-nucleotide identifier to every cDNA molecule. Each CDR3 protein gets one entry after TCRdb re-called the 5' RACE reads with MiXCR. In the table there are 1.8 million or so distinct CDR3 sequences, around 42% of which are singletons. Broader study findings: Long-lived donors carried more naive CD4+ cells and greater diversity than aged donors.

Germline trimming cut 7 bases from V and 5 bases from J; bases unmatched to any gene: 7. Germline lookup yields CDR1 SQVTM and CDR2 ANQGSEA. This CDR3 has 13 residues. Sequencing was performed on blood. The receptor comes from a human donor in good health. This sequence joins TRBV29-1 and TRBJ1-4, with TRBD1 matching over 7 bases. The CDR3 sequence: CSGSGGPNEKLFF. Here the CDR3 DNA reads TGCAGCGGATCAGGGGGTCCAAATGAAAAACTGTTTTTT. Full variable domain (rest looked up from reference TRBV29-1 and TRBJ1-4): SAVISQKPSRDICQRGTSLTIQCQVDSQVTMMFWYRQQPGQSLTLIATANQGSEATYESGFVIDKFPISRPNLTFSTLTVSNMSPEDSSIYLCSGSGGPNEKLFFGSGTQLSVL.